This T cell receptor beta chain stems from a study of blood T cells in healthy people across ages. General observations from the study: Shifts in expanded clonotypes may have been confounded by donor CMV status, which was unknown.

This CDR3 is 16 amino acids long. Per germline, CDR1 MNHEY and CDR2 SMNVEV (reference sequence). The V gene lost 0 bases and the J gene lost 4 bases, with 16 bases spanning the gap. As for this clonotype: The antigen is unknown.

A second roughly 7 to 11 cycle PCR used barcoded and J-beta primers. TCRdb re-called the 5' RACE reads through MiXCR, storing one row per CDR3 protein. The sample has some 1,500,000 distinct CDR3 sequences, less than 45% seen once. About 10 milliliters of peripheral blood were drawn from each donor into EDTA-treated tubes. The chain recombines TRBV27 with TRBJ2-7, with D perhaps TRBD2 (5 bases). The sequence came from a woman younger than 30 in good health. Sequencing was carried out using blood. DNA of the CDR3: TGTGCCAGCAGTTTATCGATGGGAACTAGTGCTTACGAGCAGTACTTC. It yields the protein CASSLSMGTSAYEQYF.